These 28 T cell receptor beta chains were sequenced from one sample in a study of shared clonotypes between healthy human individuals (dated by TCRdb to 2020 to 2022). Library preparation employed the immunoSEQ multiplex PCR assay. TCRdb holds this immuneACCESS table with in-frame rearrangements only. Some clones are missing; in checked studies, unresolved V genes explain under half, and the rest has no known cause. Here the sample has around 1.4 million clones; around 98.5% occur a single time. Over 0.3% of the sample goes to the ten largest clones. Sequencing input: naive CD4+ T cells sorted from blood. The cell subset or site label, as the study defines it: CD45RA+ positively selected. The receptors shown here come from a man under 40 in good health.

Written as DNA, the CDR3 is TGTGCCAGCAGCGTAGGGCAGGGGGCCGCAGATACGCAGTATTTT. Translation: CASSVGQGAADTQYF. The rearrangement joins TRBV9 to TRBJ2-3; 8 positions agree with TRBD1. V shed 0 bases and J 4 bases; nucleotides not matched to a gene: 4. There are 15 residues in the CDR3. Per germline, CDR1 SGDLS and CDR2 YYNGEE.

This chain joins TRBV2 and TRBJ2-5; 12 nucleotides agree with TRBD2. The CDR3 loop spans 16 amino acids. Germline V gives CDR1 SNHLY, CDR2 FYNNEI. With 8 bases clipped from V and 4 bases from J, the junction kept 11 bases outside the gene matches. The CDR3 loop reads CASGVRVTSGGETQYF. In nucleotides, the CDR3 is TGTGCCAGCGGAGTAAGAGTGACTAGCGGGGGAGAGACCCAGTACTTC. Looking up the rest from reference TRBV2 and TRBJ2-5 gives the full variable domain: EPEVTQTPSHQVTQMGQEVILRCVPISNHLYFYWYRQILGQKVEFLVSFYNNEISEKSEIFDDQFSVERPDGSNFTLKIRSTKLEDSAMYFCASGVRVTSGGETQYFGPGTRLLVL.

This chain connects TRBV28 to TRBJ1-5; possible D gene TRBD1, 6 bases. The ends were cut back, 5 bases at V and 5 bases at J, with 13 bases in the middle. The germline V gene has CDR1 MDHEN and CDR2 SYDVKM. The CDR3 is made up of 14 amino acids. CDR3 protein: CASSPYGTYQPQHF. In nucleotides, the CDR3 is TGTGCCAGCAGTCCCTATGGGACATATCAGCCCCAGCATTTT. Full variable domain (missing parts from reference TRBV28 and TRBJ1-5): DVKVTQSSRYLVKRTGEKVFLECVQDMDHENMFWYRQDPGLGLRLIYFSYDVKMKEKGDIPEGYSVSREKKERFSLILESASTNQTSMYLCASSPYGTYQPQHFGDGTRLSIL.

This sequence joins TRBV18 and TRBJ2-7; D not certain. V lost 2 bases, J lost 0 bases, and 11 bases lay in between. CDR3 length: 15 amino acids. The germline CDR1 and CDR2 sequences are KGHSH and LQKENI. The CDR3 spells CASSPGVAASYEQYF. The CDR3 region has the DNA TGTGCCAGCTCACCAGGAGTGGCCGCCTCCTACGAGCAGTACTTC.

V gene TRBV19 combines with J gene TRBJ2-1, with 13 bases identical to TRBD2. J gave up 9 bases and V 2 bases, and 4 bases lay outside the gene matches. Per germline, CDR1 LNHDA and CDR2 SQIVND (reference sequence). This CDR3 region has 15 residues. CDR3 bases: TGTGCCAGTAGTATAAGGGGACTAGCGGGGACTGAGCAGTTCTTC. Translating gives CASSIRGLAGTEQFF. The full variable domain, completed using reference TRBV19 and TRBJ2-1, is DGGITQSPKYLFRKEGQNVTLSCEQNLNHDAMYWYRQDPGQGLRLIYYSQIVNDFQKGDIAEGYSVSREKKESFPLTVTSAQKNPTAFYLCASSIRGLAGTEQFFGPGTRLTVL.

This chain links TRBV12-5 with TRBJ2-5; the D gene is possibly TRBD1 (5 bases). The ends were cut back, 3 bases at V and 4 bases at J, with 9 bases in the middle. The CDR3 covers 13 residues. CDR1 LGHNT and CDR2 FRNRAP come from the germline V gene. CDR3 nucleotides: TGTGCTAGTGGTTTTGGGGCTCCAGAGACCCAGTACTTC. Its protein is CASGFGAPETQYF.

The chain uses TRBV23-1 and TRBJ2-7; tentative D call: TRBD1 (6 bases). TRBV23-1 has ORF status, its function being uncertain. The V gene lost 3 bases and the J gene lost 1 base, with 16 bases spanning the gap. CDR3 length: 16 residues. The CDR3 nucleotides are TGCGCCAGCAGTCAGCATACAGGGCCCAAGTCCTACGAGCAGTACTTC. Its translation: CASSQHTGPKSYEQYF.

This rearrangement joins TRBV9 to TRBJ2-3, with 10 positions matching TRBD2. The J segment lost 5 bases and the V segment lost 1 base, leaving 7 bases of the junction unmatched. CDR3 length equals 16 residues. Per the germline V gene, CDR1 is SGDLS and CDR2 is YYNGEE. CDR3 DNA: TGTGCCAGCAGCGTATTCCTAGCGGGAGCGGTAGATACGCAGTATTTT. This codes for CASSVFLAGAVDTQYF. Complete variable domain (other parts from reference TRBV9 and TRBJ2-3): DSGVTQTPKHLITATGQRVTLRCSPRSGDLSVYWYQQSLDQGLQFLIQYYNGEERAKGNILERFSAQQFPDLHSELNLSSLELGDSALYFCASSVFLAGAVDTQYFGPGTRLTVL.

The rearrangement joins TRBV20-1 to TRBJ2-3; D gene ambiguous. The germline CDR1 and CDR2 sequences are DFQATT and SNEGSKA (reference sequence). The CDR3 runs to 11 residues. V lost 5 bases and J 6 bases, leaving 9 bases between the germline ends. CDR3 amino acids: CSAFLSDTQYF. CDR3 coding DNA: TGCAGTGCTTTTTTGTCCGATACGCAGTATTTT.

The CDR3 here is CASSLAGGGVRNNQPQHF. CDR3 coding DNA: TGTGCCAGCAGCTTAGCGGGGGGCGGGGTTAGGAACAATCAGCCCCAGCATTTT. This rearrangement joins TRBV7-2 to TRBJ1-5; tentative D call: TRBD1 (6 bases). Germline CDR1 is SGHTA and CDR2 is FQGNSA. Trimming stripped 0 bases from V and 3 bases from J, with 18 bases between. This CDR3 spans 18 amino acids. The full variable domain, completed using reference TRBV7-2 and TRBJ1-5, is GAGVSQSPSNKVTEKGKDVELRCDPISGHTALYWYRQSLGQGLEFLIYFQGNSAPDKSGLPSDRFSAERTGGSVSTLTIQRTQQEDSAVYLCASSLAGGGVRNNQPQHFGDGTRLSIL.

This sequence joins TRBV5-1 and TRBJ1-1, with TRBD1 matching 7 bases. Looked up from germline, CDR1 is SGHRS and CDR2 is YFSETQ. This CDR3 has 14 residues. V trimming: 4 bases; J trimming: 2 bases; junction bases outside the gene matches: 5. For the CDR3, the DNA is TGCGCCAGCAGCCCGACAGGGACTAACACTGAAGCTTTCTTT. Encoded protein: CASSPTGTNTEAFF.

The chain recombines TRBV10-1 with TRBJ2-3; 9 bases are shared with TRBD1. Germline V gene lookup returns CDR1 WNHNN and CDR2 SYGVQD (reference sequence). CDR3 size: 13 residues. J lost 4 bases, V lost 8 bases, and 4 bases had no gene match. The CDR3 sequence: CASGTGTSDTQYF. The CDR3 nucleotides are TGCGCCAGCGGGACAGGGACCTCAGATACGCAGTATTTT.

V and J are TRBV14 and TRBJ2-1, with a possible D match to TRBD2 (6 bases). Germline loops: CDR1 SGHDN, CDR2 FVKESK. The CDR3 runs to 16 residues. Trimming took off 1 base at V and 9 bases at J, with 19 bases between the two ends. This CDR3 is CASSQGGTDSILEQFF. The CDR3 region has the DNA TGTGCCAGCAGCCAAGGGGGGACTGATTCTATTCTTGAGCAGTTCTTC.

CDR3 in amino acids: CASSYGRLGNQPQHF. The CDR3 DNA follows: TGTGCCAGCAGCTACGGACGATTGGGTAATCAGCCCCAGCATTTT. The chain carries TRBV7-8 and TRBJ1-5; D is undetermined. V lost 4 bases and J 4 bases, leaving 14 bases between the germline ends. This CDR3 spans 15 amino acids. The V gene's germline CDR1 is SGHVS and CDR2 FQNEAQ.

The chain is built from TRBV29-1 and TRBJ2-1; D gene unclear. The CDR3 is made up of 12 amino acids. V lost 4 bases to trimming and J lost 4 bases, with 8 bases between them. Germline CDR1 and CDR2: SQVTM and ANQGSEA. CDR3: CSVVATYNEQFF. The DNA of the CDR3 is TGCAGCGTTGTAGCTACTTACAATGAGCAGTTCTTC.

The chain combines TRBV5-5 with TRBJ2-7; D is possibly TRBD1 (6 bases). This CDR3 is 14 amino acids long. Trimming stripped 3 bases from V and 2 bases from J, with 12 bases between. Germline loops: CDR1 SGHKS, CDR2 YYEKEE (reference sequence). This CDR3 reads CASSSSGQAYEQYF. For the CDR3, the DNA is TGTGCCAGCAGCTCGTCGGGACAAGCCTACGAGCAGTACTTC.

The chain is built from TRBV7-2 and TRBJ2-7, with 12 bases aligning to TRBD2. The CDR3 extends over 16 amino acids. Trimming removed 5 bases from V and 1 base from J; junction bases left unmatched: 6. CDR1 and CDR2 from the germline V gene are SGHTA and FQGNSA. CDR3 amino acids: CASSRTSGTGSYEQYF. The CDR3 coding sequence is TGTGCCAGCAGCAGGACTAGCGGGACAGGATCCTACGAGCAGTACTTC. Filled out from reference TRBV7-2 and TRBJ2-7, the complete variable domain reads GAGVSQSPSNKVTEKGKDVELRCDPISGHTALYWYRQSLGQGLEFLIYFQGNSAPDKSGLPSDRFSAERTGGSVSTLTIQRTQQEDSAVYLCASSRTSGTGSYEQYFGPGTRLTVT.

This rearrangement joins TRBV6-1 to TRBJ1-2; D is perhaps TRBD1 (5 bases). The CDR3 loop spans 13 amino acids. The V gene's germline CDR1 is MNHNS and CDR2 SASEGT. V lost 3 bases, J lost 8 bases, and 13 bases lay in between. The CDR3 DNA is TGTGCCAGCAGTGAGGGAGCAGGGTCGGGCTACACCTTC. This gives the protein CASSEGAGSGYTF.

This chain joins TRBV7-2 and TRBJ2-7; TRBD2 matches 12 bases. This CDR3 is 18 amino acids long. V lost 0 bases, J lost 5 bases, and 11 bases stayed unmatched. CDR1 is SGHTA, CDR2 FQGNSA, per germline. CDR3 in amino acids: CASSLAYRLAGGPNEQYF. The CDR3 DNA sequence: TGTGCCAGCAGCTTAGCGTATCGTCTAGCGGGAGGGCCCAACGAGCAGTACTTC.

The chain has TRBV6-1 and TRBJ1-1; D not resolved. V dropped 7 bases and J dropped 1 base, with 13 bases sitting between them. CDR1 is MNHNS, CDR2 SASEGT, per germline. This CDR3 is built from 14 residues. CDR3 amino acids: CASKGSGRNTEAFF. As DNA, the CDR3 is TGTGCCAGCAAAGGGTCGGGCAGGAACACTGAAGCTTTCTTT.

Notes on this clone: At the DNA level, this CDR3 is encoded by other sequences in the same sample as well. V and J are TRBV7-3 and TRBJ2-1; TRBD2 matches at 9 bases. The CDR3 extends over 15 amino acids. Trimming cost V 1 base and J 3 bases; bases outside gene matches: 1. The V gene's germline CDR1 is SGHTA and CDR2 FQGTGA. DNA of the CDR3: TGTGCCAGCAGCTTAATAGCGGGAGTCTACAATGAGCAGTTCTTC. It specifies CASSLIAGVYNEQFF.

This clone was found once. This sequence joins TRBV28 and TRBJ2-7; TRBD2 matches at 14 bases. The germline V gene encodes CDR1 MDHEN and CDR2 SYDVKM. The length of the CDR3 is 16 residues. V trimming: 2 bases; J trimming: 2 bases; junction bases outside the gene matches: 2. CDR3: CASSLGTSGRPYEQYF. The CDR3 DNA reads TGTGCCAGCAGTTTAGGGACTAGCGGGAGACCCTACGAGCAGTACTTC.

The gene calls are TRBV7-9 and TRBJ1-1, with a weak D call TRBD1 (5 bases). Looked up from germline, CDR1 is SEHNR and CDR2 is FQNEAQ (reference sequence). The length of the CDR3 is 13 residues. The V end was cut by 3 bases, the J end by 5 bases, with 10 bases between. The CDR3: CASSFSQGTEAFF. The DNA for the CDR3 is TGTGCCAGCAGCTTCTCGCAGGGAACTGAAGCTTTCTTT.

The V call is TRBV9, the J call TRBJ2-7; no clear D. V dropped 4 bases and J dropped 0 bases, with 14 bases sitting between them. The CDR3 loop spans 15 amino acids. Germline V CDR1 and CDR2: SGDLS, YYNGEE. The CDR3 is CASSPRTGGSYEQYF. The CDR3 coding sequence is TGTGCCAGCAGCCCCCGGACGGGCGGCTCCTACGAGCAGTACTTC.

The chain carries TRBV5-5 and TRBJ1-5; D call uncertain. The germline gives CDR1 SGHKS, CDR2 YYEKEE (reference sequence). The CDR3 totals 14 residues. Trimming cost V 4 bases and J 0 bases, with 8 bases left between them. This CDR3 reads CASSEDYSNQPQHF. The CDR3 nucleotides read TGTGCCAGCAGCGAAGATTATAGCAATCAGCCCCAGCATTTT. Drawing the rest from reference TRBV5-5 and TRBJ1-5, the complete variable domain is DAGVTQSPTHLIKTRGQQVTLRCSPISGHKSVSWYQQVLGQGPQFIFQYYEKEERGRGNFPDRFSARQFPNYSSELNVNALLLGDSALYLCASSEDYSNQPQHFGDGTRLSIL.

The J gene is TRBJ2-6, the V gene TRBV21-1. TRBV21-1 is classified as a pseudogene. CDR3 length: 19 amino acids. The CDR3 region is CASSKNGSERGAGANVLTF. The CDR3 DNA sequence: TGTGCCAGCAGCAAAAACGGGTCAGAAAGAGGGGCGGGGGCCAACGTCCTGACTTTC.

This chain's CDR3 is CASARSDNSPLHF. In DNA, the CDR3 is TGTGCCAGCGCCAGGTCGGATAATTCACCCCTCCACTTT. This rearrangement joins TRBV6-5 to TRBJ1-6; D not resolved. This CDR3 spans 13 amino acids. The V end was cut by 8 bases, the J end by 5 bases, with 10 bases between. Germline V gene sequence: CDR1 MNHEY, CDR2 SVGAGI.

This chain uses TRBV28 with TRBJ2-7; 8 positions match TRBD1. Germline V gene lookup returns CDR1 MDHEN and CDR2 SYDVKM. V was pared by 5 bases and J by 2 bases, with 8 bases of the junction left unmatched. CDR3 length equals 15 residues. The CDR3 sequence is CASSHGTGQTYEQYF. CDR3 coding DNA: TGTGCCAGCAGTCACGGGACAGGCCAAACCTACGAGCAGTACTTC.